Listed here are 32 T cell receptor beta chains from one sample, sequenced in a study of graft-versus-host responses after intestinal transplantation. Using immunoSEQ multiplex PCR, the repertoire was profiled, and TCRdb retains in-frame clones only, with some absent. The repertoire consists of tens of thousands of clones, with roughly 89% occurring once and the leading ten covering 5% to 7%. The sample here was PBMCs, taken 650 to 670 days after intestinal transplant. Source of these receptors: a human patient who received an intestinal transplant, so some T cells may come from the graft donor.

J is TRBJ2-7 and V is TRBV5-8; tentative D call: TRBD2 (5 bases). CDR1 and CDR2 (germline): SGHTS, YDEGEE. With 4 bases removed from V and 3 bases from J, the gap between germline ends came to 20 bases. The CDR3 has 16 amino acids. In DNA form, the CDR3 reads TGTGCCAGCAGCCCCCTAACGGGATCCCGGCACTACGAGCAGTACTTC. Protein: CASSPLTGSRHYEQYF.

The chain combines TRBV14 with TRBJ2-2; D uncertain. V was pared by 0 bases and J by 5 bases, with 4 bases between. CDR1 and CDR2 from the germline V gene are SGHDN and FVKESK. CDR3 length: 13 amino acids. The CDR3 loop is CASSQDRTGELFF. In DNA form, the CDR3 reads TGTGCCAGCAGCCAAGATAGGACCGGGGAGCTGTTTTTT.

The J gene is TRBJ2-6, the V gene TRBV27; D remains unclear. Germline values: CDR1 MNHEY, CDR2 SMNVEV (reference sequence). The CDR3 totals 15 residues. V was cut by 3 bases and J by 2 bases, with 8 bases left in between. The CDR3 loop is CASSFERAGANVLTF. Here the CDR3 DNA reads TGTGCCAGCAGTTTTGAACGGGCTGGGGCCAACGTCCTGACTTTC.

J is TRBJ2-1 and V is TRBV7-6; maybe TRBD2 (6 bases). Germline values: CDR1 SGHVS, CDR2 FNYEAQ. V was clipped by 4 bases and J by 3 bases, with 10 bases between them. The CDR3 totals 14 residues. The CDR3 reads CASSSGLNYNEQFF. The DNA of the CDR3 is TGTGCCAGCAGCTCGGGACTGAACTACAATGAGCAGTTCTTC.

The chain links TRBV10-3 to TRBJ2-5; weak D call: TRBD2 (5 bases). Germline loops: CDR1 ENHRY, CDR2 SYGVKD. V was cut by 3 bases and J by 5 bases, with 19 bases left in between. The CDR3 totals 16 residues. In DNA, the CDR3 is TGTGCCATCAGTGACCCGGTCTTACCCCGCGGGGAGACCCAGTACTTC. It is translated as CAISDPVLPRGETQYF.

The chain has TRBV5-4 and TRBJ2-2; no reliable D call. The CDR3 consists of 13 residues. The germline V gene encodes CDR1 SGHNT and CDR2 YYREEE (reference sequence). Trimming removed 0 bases at V and 9 bases at J, with 9 bases between. DNA of the CDR3: TGTGCCAGCAGCTTGGCTATACTCCGGGAGCTGTTTTTT. Translated: CASSLAILRELFF.

V usage is TRBV5-1 and J usage is TRBJ2-3; TRBD1 aligns across 9 bases. J was trimmed by 1 base and V by 0 bases; bases with no gene match: 0. In germline, CDR1 is SGHRS, CDR2 YFSETQ. The CDR3 runs 15 residues. The CDR3 DNA sequence: TGCGCCAGCAGCTTGGGGGACAGGGGCACAGATACGCAGTATTTT. Protein product: CASSLGDRGTDTQYF.

V and J are TRBV4-2 and TRBJ1-4; D gene ambiguous. The length of the CDR3 is 16 residues. The germline CDR1 and CDR2 sequences are LGHNA and YNFKEQ. V was pared by 1 base and J by 6 bases, with 15 bases between. The CDR3 here is CASSQGNGIRDEKLFF. The CDR3 nucleotides are TGTGCCAGCAGCCAAGGAAACGGGATAAGAGATGAAAAACTGTTTTTT.

This clone has just a few counts. V is TRBV14 and J is TRBJ2-7; D remains ambiguous. This CDR3 spans 13 amino acids. V lost 0 bases and J 7 bases, leaving 10 bases between the germline ends. Germline CDR1 SGHDN, CDR2 FVKESK. CDR3 sequence (DNA): TGTGCCAGCAGCCAAGATTTCCTAGGGGAGCAGTACTTC. This translates into CASSQDFLGEQYF.

To note about this clone: This likely stems from a read error, as it lies one base from a far larger clone. The genes are TRBV5-1 and TRBJ1-1; TRBD1 is a possible D gene (5 bases). Germline-derived CDR1 and CDR2 are SGHRS and YFSETQ. The V end lost 0 bases, the J end lost 6 bases, and 18 bases lay between the germline ends. The CDR3 runs to 16 residues. The CDR3 sequence: CASSLVRGDKRPEAFF. CDR3 nucleotide sequence: TGCGCCAGCAGCTTGGTCCGGGGCGACAAGAGGCCTGAAGCTTTCTTT.

The genes are TRBV5-6 and TRBJ2-7; D is ambiguous. The CDR3 totals 14 residues. The V end was cut by 4 bases, the J end by 2 bases, with 13 bases between. The germline gives CDR1 SGHDT, CDR2 YYEEEE. The CDR3 is CASSPKSSPYEQYF. The CDR3 bases are TGTGCCAGCAGCCCAAAGTCGAGCCCCTACGAGCAGTACTTC.

The V gene is TRBV7-2, the J gene TRBJ1-2, with a tentative D call TRBD1 (5 bases). Germline CDR1 SGHTA, CDR2 FQGNSA. The V gene lost 2 bases and the J gene lost 4 bases, with 11 bases spanning the gap. This CDR3 is 14 amino acids long. Here the CDR3 DNA reads TGTGCCAGCAGCTTACAATCAGGGAGCTATGGCTACACCTTC. Translated: CASSLQSGSYGYTF.

V gene TRBV7-6 combines with J gene TRBJ1-2; D remains ambiguous. V was cut by 2 bases and J by 3 bases, with 4 bases left in between. Germline CDR1 is SGHVS and CDR2 is FNYEAQ. CDR3 length: 12 amino acids. The CDR3 nucleotides are TGTGCCAGCAGCTTATACGACTATGGCTACACCTTC. Protein product: CASSLYDYGYTF.

J is TRBJ2-7 and V is TRBV13; D might be TRBD1 (5 bases). With 3 bases removed from V and 2 bases from J, the gap between germline ends came to 11 bases. This CDR3 comprises 14 residues. Germline CDR1 and CDR2: PRHDT and FYEKMQ (reference sequence). The CDR3 DNA reads TGTGCCAGCAGCTTGCCTGGGGCGACCTACGAGCAGTACTTC. Its protein is CASSLPGATYEQYF.

J is TRBJ1-6 and V is TRBV5-4, with D unclear. The germline V gene encodes CDR1 SGHNT and CDR2 YYREEE (reference sequence). This CDR3 is built from 14 residues. V lost 1 base and J 7 bases, leaving 9 bases between the germline ends. The CDR3 spells CASSLRGQNSPLHF. The CDR3, as DNA: TGTGCCAGCAGCTTGAGAGGCCAGAATTCACCCCTCCACTTT.

This rearrangement joins TRBV6-5 to TRBJ1-2, with 8 nucleotides matching TRBD1. The V segment lost 7 bases and the J segment 2 bases; nucleotides outside the gene matches: 9. Germline values: CDR1 MNHEY, CDR2 SVGAGI. This CDR3 has 15 amino acids. CDR3 protein: CASTNPGQGNYGYTF. DNA of the CDR3: TGTGCCAGCACCAACCCCGGACAGGGCAACTATGGCTACACCTTC.

The chain employs TRBV4-1 and TRBJ2-1; TRBD2 aligns across 11 bases. V was clipped by 3 bases and J by 9 bases; unmatched bases: 13. The length of the CDR3 is 17 residues. Germline CDR1 and CDR2: MGHRA and YSYEKL. CDR3: CASSHRLAGPPLGEQFF. For the CDR3, the DNA is TGCGCCAGCAGCCACCGACTAGCGGGGCCCCCCTTAGGTGAGCAGTTCTTC.

The rearrangement joins TRBV19 to TRBJ2-1, with 9 bases that match TRBD1. Per the germline V gene, CDR1 is LNHDA and CDR2 is SQIVND (reference sequence). Trimming cost V 5 bases and J 4 bases; bases outside gene matches: 12. This CDR3 is built from 17 residues. The CDR3 is CASSPRDRAPPYNEQFF. In DNA, the CDR3 is TGTGCCAGTAGTCCCCGGGACAGGGCACCCCCTTACAATGAGCAGTTCTTC.

The chain has TRBV4-1 and TRBJ1-1; 7 bases align to TRBD1. There are 14 residues in the CDR3. The junction had 6 bases not matched to a gene; V was cut back by 3 bases and J by 5 bases. Germline V gene data show CDR1 as MGHRA and CDR2 as YSYEKL. CDR3 in DNA: TGCGCCAGCAGCCAGCAGGGGGTAGGAACTGAAGCTTTCTTT. Amino acids: CASSQQGVGTEAFF.

This chain's CDR3 is CASRSTSFVETQYF. The CDR3 nucleotides are TGTGCCAGCAGATCTACTAGTTTTGTGGAGACCCAGTACTTC. The V call is TRBV27, the J call TRBJ2-5; tentative D call: TRBD2 (5 bases). The germline CDR1 and CDR2 sequences are MNHEY and SMNVEV (reference sequence). The CDR3 covers 14 residues. V was shortened by 6 bases and J by 5 bases, with 16 bases between the two germline ends.

The V and J genes are TRBV30 and TRBJ1-2; TRBD1 agrees at 8 bases. The CDR3 covers 13 residues. J gave up 4 bases and V 2 bases, and 3 bases lay outside the gene matches. Germline assignment: CDR1 GTSNPN and CDR2 SVGIG (reference sequence). For the CDR3, the DNA is TGTGCCTGGAGTACAGGGGGAGCCTATGGCTACACCTTC. Protein product: CAWSTGGAYGYTF.

This rearrangement joins TRBV6-5 to TRBJ2-1; D assignment may be TRBD1 or TRBD2 (6 bases each). There are 15 residues in the CDR3. Germline V CDR1 and CDR2: MNHEY, SVGAGI. V shed 6 bases and J shed 7 bases, with 19 bases lying between them. The CDR3 sequence is CASRSSGALANEQFF. The CDR3, as DNA: TGTGCCAGCAGATCTTCGGGGGCCCTCGCTAATGAGCAGTTCTTC.

CDR3 residues: CASSDFSAFF. The CDR3 DNA is TGTGCCAGCAGTGATTTTAGTGCTTTCTTT. V gene TRBV2 combines with J gene TRBJ1-1, with no clear D. This CDR3 region has 10 residues. Germline CDR1 is SNHLY and CDR2 is FYNNEI. Trimming removed 3 bases at V and 11 bases at J, with 7 bases between.

The chain carries TRBV7-2 and TRBJ2-1; possible D gene TRBD1, 5 bases. V was clipped by 3 bases and J by 8 bases, with 11 bases between them. The CDR3 is made up of 13 amino acids. Germline CDR1 is SGHTA and CDR2 is FQGNSA. The CDR3: CASSFQGRHEQFF. The DNA for the CDR3 is TGTGCCAGCAGCTTTCAGGGTAGGCATGAGCAGTTCTTC.

This sequence joins TRBV15 and TRBJ2-3; TRBD2 agrees at 9 bases. The CDR3 covers 13 residues. V dropped 3 bases and J dropped 6; count of bases not matched to a gene: 1. Germline V gene data show CDR1 as LNHNV and CDR2 as YYDKDF (reference sequence). Written as DNA, the CDR3 is TGTGCCACCAGCAGTGGACTAGCGGATACGCAGTATTTT. This gives the protein CATSSGLADTQYF. Complete variable domain (other parts from reference TRBV15 and TRBJ2-3): DAMVIQNPRYQVTQFGKPVTLSCSQTLNHNVMYWYQQKSSQAPKLLFHYYDKDFNNEADTPDNFQSRRPNTSFCFLDIRSPGLGDTAMYLCATSSGLADTQYFGPGTRLTVL.

This chain connects TRBV2 to TRBJ1-1; 7 nucleotides match TRBD1. Germline CDR1 reads SNHLY; CDR2 reads FYNNEI. This CDR3 spans 11 amino acids. The junction had 5 bases not matched to a gene; V was cut back by 6 bases and J by 10 bases. The CDR3 is CASRVRGTAFF. In nucleotides, the CDR3 is TGTGCCAGCAGGGTCAGGGGGACAGCTTTCTTT.

The rearrangement links TRBV19 to TRBJ1-1; the D gene is possibly TRBD1 (6 bases). Between the trimmed V and J ends, which lost 5 bases and 0 bases, there was a span of 16 bases. There are 16 residues in the CDR3. Germline V CDR1 and CDR2: LNHDA, SQIVND (reference sequence). This CDR3 is CASSGAAGAMNTEAFF. CDR3 DNA: TGTGCCAGTAGTGGGGCGGCAGGGGCCATGAACACTGAAGCTTTCTTT. The entire variable domain, with the rest obtained from reference TRBV19 and TRBJ1-1, is as follows: DGGITQSPKYLFRKEGQNVTLSCEQNLNHDAMYWYRQDPGQGLRLIYYSQIVNDFQKGDIAEGYSVSREKKESFPLTVTSAQKNPTAFYLCASSGAAGAMNTEAFFGQGTRLTVV.

The V gene is TRBV10-3, the J gene TRBJ2-3; 10 bases align to TRBD2. The junction had 20 bases not matched to a gene; V was cut back by 8 bases and J by 6 bases. CDR1 ENHRY and CDR2 SYGVKD come from the germline V gene. There are 18 residues in the CDR3. The CDR3 loop reads CAIDRTGPYSGGKDTQYF. CDR3 nucleotide sequence: TGTGCCATCGATAGGACAGGGCCATATAGCGGGGGGAAGGATACGCAGTATTTT.

This clone turned up a few times. This chain joins TRBV9 and TRBJ2-1; TRBD2 aligns across 8 bases. The CDR3 extends over 16 amino acids. The V gene's germline CDR1 is SGDLS and CDR2 YYNGEE. V lost 0 bases and J lost 7; bases outside the gene matches: 9. CDR3 sequence (DNA): TGTGCCAGCAGCGTAGGCGGGGGGCTTAGTAGGAATGAGCAGTTCTTC. It encodes CASSVGGGLSRNEQFF.

The chain recombines TRBV19 with TRBJ2-7, with D uncertain. V was pared by 7 bases and J by 3 bases, with 16 bases between. Germline CDR1 and CDR2: LNHDA and SQIVND (reference sequence). The CDR3 is made up of 14 amino acids. CDR3 nucleotides: TGTGCCAGTAATGAAGGGTGGGGTAACTACGAGCAGTACTTC. This sequence encodes CASNEGWGNYEQYF.

V usage is TRBV19 and J usage is TRBJ1-4; D might be TRBD1 (5 bases). There are 12 residues in the CDR3. Looked up from germline, CDR1 is LNHDA and CDR2 is SQIVND (reference sequence). V dropped 3 bases and J dropped 13 bases, with 12 bases sitting between them. The CDR3 DNA reads TGTGCCAGTAGTATTAACAACAGGATACTGTTTTTT. Its protein is CASSINNRILFF. The full variable domain, in which reference TRBV19 and TRBJ1-4 provide the parts outside the CDR3, is DGGITQSPKYLFRKEGQNVTLSCEQNLNHDAMYWYRQDPGQGLRLIYYSQIVNDFQKGDIAEGYSVSREKKESFPLTVTSAQKNPTAFYLCASSINNRILFFGSGTQLSVL.

The chain combines TRBV7-8 with TRBJ2-6; D remains ambiguous. Germline V gene data show CDR1 as SGHVS and CDR2 as FQNEAQ. CDR3 length equals 19 residues. V lost 5 bases, J lost 0 bases, and 20 bases lay in between. This chain's CDR3 is CASSPPERSLASGANVLTF. The DNA of the CDR3 is TGTGCCAGCAGCCCCCCTGAAAGGTCTTTAGCCTCTGGGGCCAACGTCCTGACTTTC. The variable domain in full, with the rest retrieved from reference TRBV7-8 and TRBJ2-6, is GAGVSQSPRYKVAKRGQDVALRCDPISGHVSLFWYQQALGQGPEFLTYFQNEAQLDKSGLPSDRFFAERPEGSVSTLKIQRTQQEDSAVYLCASSPPERSLASGANVLTFGAGSRLTVL.